The clone carrying this TCR beta chain has more than one count but fewer than ten. This record comes from a study of regulatory T cells in long-lasting Graves disease. Arm-PCR of CDR3 regions and iRepertoire HTBI primers were the basis on which TCR beta libraries were built. TCRdb used MiXCR to reprocess the multiplex PCR reads, holding one entry per CDR3 protein. The sample lists about 470,000 distinct CDR3 sequences, less than 25% occurring once. Time point specified: persistent/refractory GD, antithyroid drugs over 5 years with positive TRAb. PBMC RNA was the source of the TCR library. The length of the CDR3 is 15 residues. Germline values: CDR1 SGHDT, CDR2 YYEEEE. J lost 5 bases, V lost 3 bases, and 10 bases had no gene match.

V gene TRBV5-6 combines with J gene TRBJ1-1; 7 bases line up with TRBD1. The sequence was collected from a female donor with Graves disease. Source: peripheral blood mononuclear cells (PBMCs), taken when the disease was refractory, from a patient treated with antithyroid drugs. The CDR3 is CASSWGDRVETEAFF. As DNA, the CDR3 is TGTGCCAGCAGCTGGGGAGACAGGGTTGAGACTGAAGCTTTCTTT.